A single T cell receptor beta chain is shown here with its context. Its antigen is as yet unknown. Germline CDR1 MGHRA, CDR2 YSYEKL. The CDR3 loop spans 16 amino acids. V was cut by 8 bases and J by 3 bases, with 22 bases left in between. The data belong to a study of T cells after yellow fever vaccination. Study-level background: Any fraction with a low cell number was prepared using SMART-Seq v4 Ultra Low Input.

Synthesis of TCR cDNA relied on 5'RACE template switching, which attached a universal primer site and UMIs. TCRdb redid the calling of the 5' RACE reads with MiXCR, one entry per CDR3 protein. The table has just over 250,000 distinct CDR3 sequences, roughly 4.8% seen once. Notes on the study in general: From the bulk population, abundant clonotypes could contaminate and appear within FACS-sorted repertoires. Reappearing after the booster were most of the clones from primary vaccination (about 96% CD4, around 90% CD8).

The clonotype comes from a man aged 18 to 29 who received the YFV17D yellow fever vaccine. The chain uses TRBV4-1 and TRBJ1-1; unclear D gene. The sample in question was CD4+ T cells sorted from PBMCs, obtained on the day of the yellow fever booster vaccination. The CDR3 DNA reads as TGCGCCAGCCACACCTTAGGAGGCCTACGGGACACTGAAGCTTTCTTT. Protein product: CASHTLGGLRDTEAFF.